This TCR beta chain is from a study of STAT5B mutations in CD4+ large granular lymphocyte leukemia. Study-level information: Healthy donors showed HLA-associated enrichment of the CDR3 'QG' motif. General study findings and limits: Top patient clones used TRBV06 genes more often: 8/27 versus 2/35 in controls.

This clone was seen once. Its antigen is unidentified. Measured with immunoSEQ multiplex PCR; TCRdb has only the in-frame clones, and not every one. The sample includes some 23,000 clones, 60% to 80% of them seen just once. Buffy coats from healthy blood donors served as controls. The CDR3 runs to 15 residues. V dropped 4 bases and J dropped 7; count of bases not matched to a gene: 9. CDR1 and CDR2 (germline): SGHTA, FQGNSA. This chain joins TRBV7-2 and TRBJ2-7; 11 bases align to TRBD2. What was sequenced was CD4+ T cells from blood buffy coats. The source of this sequence is a human donor in good health. The DNA of the CDR3 is TGTGCCAGCAGCTACACTAGCGGGAGTCCCCGAGAGCAGTACTTC. It specifies CASSYTSGSPREQYF.